The sequence of this TCR beta chain was determined in a study of blood T cells in healthy people across ages. V was pared by 3 bases and J by 7 bases, with 13 bases between. CDR3 length: 15 residues. Germline lookup yields CDR1 MDHEN and CDR2 SYDVKM. Study-wide points: A roughly linear age-dependent decrease characterized TCR beta diversity per million T cells. TCR beta diversity correlated strongly with naive T cell percentage. Relative to aged donors, long-lived donors carried more naive CD4+ cells and displayed higher diversity.

A word on this clonotype: Its antigen is not known.

A J-beta primer mix and a sample-barcoded 5' primer were used in a second PCR of about 7 to 12 cycles. Each cDNA molecule received a tag from a template-switch adaptor that had 12 random nucleotides. TCRdb itself ran the 5' RACE reads through MiXCR, one entry per CDR3 protein. The sample includes around 1.5 million distinct CDR3 sequences, approximately 38% seen only once; the top ten take roughly 7.9%. Sequences were obtained from blood. The chain combines TRBV28 with TRBJ1-6; D is unclear. This clonotype was obtained from a woman in her late teens or twenties in good health. The CDR3 region is CASSFSGPGNSPLHF. The CDR3 bases are TGTGCCAGCAGTTTCAGCGGCCCGGGGAATTCACCCCTCCACTTT.